This T cell receptor beta chain is drawn from a study of T cell repertoires in cytomegalovirus infection. Background on the study: Indications came from public TCR beta signatures; they pointed to CMV infection and to a matching HLA type. Notes on the study in general: HLA-C-restricted TCR beta clonotypes specific for CMV led the ex vivo response.

Germline V lookup: CDR1 MDHEN, CDR2 SYDVKM. Trimming at V came to 3 bases and at J to 9 bases, leaving 9 bases not matched to a gene. This CDR3 has 15 residues. TCRdb ran MiXCR on the reads and lists one entry per CDR3 protein. The table lists 250,000 or so distinct CDR3 sequences, roughly 9.1% of them singletons. This clonotype has more than one count but fewer than ten. Its antigen is still unknown. Material for sequencing was PBMCs. This clonotype was obtained from a human donor in good health (CMV status not recorded). Some clones in this sample may be carry-over from other donors' samples. J is TRBJ2-5 and V is TRBV28; 11 bases agree with TRBD2. The CDR3 coding sequence is TGTGCCAGCAGTTTCCTAGCGGGGGGCCGAGTGGCCCAGTACTTC. Protein: CASSFLAGGRVAQYF.